The rows below give T cell receptor beta chains drawn from one sample of a study of T cells in Graves' hyperthyroidism and ophthalmopathy. A single record per CDR3 protein comes from TCRdb applying MiXCR to the multiplex PCR reads. This sample has some 460,000 distinct CDR3 sequences, with about a sixth found just once. The sample consisted of blood. All receptors derive from a woman between 18 and 29 years old with Graves' hyperthyroidism. The CDR3 runs from the conserved cysteine through the conserved F or W. Each record gives: J gene, V gene, clone size, D gene, CDR3 DNA, CDR3 protein. The D gene is left open where the match is weak. Size is omitted from some rows. Given values are once, few, many or a class for expanded clones.

J gene: TRBJ2-3
V gene: TRBV7-8
clone size: .
D gene: TRBD2
CDR3 DNA: TGTGTCAGCAGCCGCCCGGGGGGAAACACAGATACGCAGTATTTT
CDR3 protein: CVSSRPGGNTDTQYF

J gene: TRBJ2-1
V gene: TRBV20-1
clone size: .
D gene: .
CDR3 DNA: TGCAGTGCCCCCTCTCGCTTGGGTGAGCAGTTCTTC
CDR3 protein: CSAPSRLGEQFF

J gene: TRBJ2-4
V gene: TRBV5-1
clone size: .
D gene: .
CDR3 DNA: TGCGCCAGCTCAGAGGGTTTTAAAAACATTCAGTACTTC
CDR3 protein: CASSEGFKNIQYF

J gene: TRBJ2-2
V gene: TRBV19
clone size: .
D gene: .
CDR3 DNA: TGTGCCAGTAGGTTTGGGCGGAGCGGGGAGCTGTTTTTT
CDR3 protein: CASRFGRSGELFF

J gene: TRBJ2-1
V gene: TRBV5-1
clone size: many
D gene: TRBD2
CDR3 DNA: TGCGCCAGCAGCCCGGGACTAGCGGGAGGGCCTTCCAAGGAGCAGTTCTTC
CDR3 protein: CASSPGLAGGPSKEQFF

J gene: TRBJ1-5
V gene: TRBV4-2
clone size: .
D gene: .
CDR3 DNA: TGTGCCAGCAGCCTGATGGTTGGGCCGAGGGGGAATCAGCCCCAGCATTTT
CDR3 protein: CASSLMVGPRGNQPQHF

J gene: TRBJ2-1
V gene: TRBV27
clone size: many
D gene: TRBD1
CDR3 DNA: TGTGCCAGCAGTTCCTTGACAGGGAAATCCTACAATGAGCAGTTCTTC
CDR3 protein: CASSSLTGKSYNEQFF

J gene: TRBJ2-7
V gene: TRBV28
clone size: many
D gene: .
CDR3 DNA: TGTGCCAGCAGTCCCCCGTTGGGCAGCTCCTACGAGCAGTACTTC
CDR3 protein: CASSPPLGSSYEQYF

J gene: TRBJ1-1
V gene: TRBV29-1
clone size: many
D gene: .
CDR3 DNA: TGCAGCGTCGTACAGGATTCTGAAGCTTTCTTT
CDR3 protein: CSVVQDSEAFF

J gene: TRBJ1-1
V gene: TRBV29-1
clone size: few
D gene: .
CDR3 DNA: TGCAGCGTTCTGGGGGGCACTGAAGCTTTCTTT
CDR3 protein: CSVLGGTEAFF

J gene: TRBJ2-5
V gene: TRBV7-9
clone size: many
D gene: TRBD2
CDR3 DNA: TGTGCCAGCAGCTTCCTAGCGGGAGCCGATCGGGAGACCCAGTACTTC
CDR3 protein: CASSFLAGADRETQYF

J gene: TRBJ2-7
V gene: TRBV5-1
clone size: .
D gene: TRBD1
CDR3 DNA: TGCGCCAGCAGCACCACAGGGGGCAGGTACGAGCAGTACTTC
CDR3 protein: CASSTTGGRYEQYF

J gene: TRBJ1-3
V gene: TRBV2
clone size: many
D gene: .
CDR3 DNA: TGTGCCAGCAGTGAATGGGGAACCTCCTCTGGAAACACCATATATTTT
CDR3 protein: CASSEWGTSSGNTIYF

J gene: TRBJ2-5
V gene: TRBV7-8
clone size: few
D gene: .
CDR3 DNA: TGTGCCAGCAGCCGCCGACTAGTCGGGGAGACCCAGTACTTC
CDR3 protein: CASSRRLVGETQYF

J gene: TRBJ2-2
V gene: TRBV7-9
clone size: .
D gene: .
CDR3 DNA: TGTGCCAGCAGCCTGAGACGAGATAGGCTGTTTTTT
CDR3 protein: CASSLRRDRLFF

J gene: TRBJ2-5
V gene: TRBV6-1
clone size: many
D gene: .
CDR3 DNA: TGTGCCAGCAGTTACCCCCCTTGGGGGGGCCGGGAGACCCAGTACTTC
CDR3 protein: CASSYPPWGGRETQYF

J gene: TRBJ2-1
V gene: TRBV7-3
clone size: many
D gene: TRBD2
CDR3 DNA: TGTGCCAGCAGCGTGGGACTAGCGGGAGATGAGCAGTTCTTC
CDR3 protein: CASSVGLAGDEQFF

J gene: TRBJ2-5
V gene: TRBV7-2
clone size: many
D gene: .
CDR3 DNA: TGTGCCAGCAGCTCCCCGGGCTATGGCGAGACCCAGTACTTC
CDR3 protein: CASSSPGYGETQYF

J gene: TRBJ1-1
V gene: TRBV27
clone size: .
D gene: .
CDR3 DNA: TGTGCCAGCAGTTTATTTACAGGGACGAACACTGAAGCTTTCTTT
CDR3 protein: CASSLFTGTNTEAFF

J gene: TRBJ2-5
V gene: TRBV7-9
clone size: many
D gene: TRBD2
CDR3 DNA: TGTGCCTGTAGCGGGAAGTACCAAGAGACCCAGTACTTC
CDR3 protein: CACSGKYQETQYF

J gene: TRBJ2-7
V gene: TRBV6-5
clone size: many
D gene: TRBD1
CDR3 DNA: TGTGCCAGCAGTTACTCGGACAGGGCTATCGGAGAGCAGTACTTC
CDR3 protein: CASSYSDRAIGEQYF

J gene: TRBJ2-1
V gene: TRBV6-1
clone size: many
D gene: TRBD2
CDR3 DNA: TGTGCCAGCACCAGGACTAGCGGGGACTACAATGAGCAGTTCTTC
CDR3 protein: CASTRTSGDYNEQFF

J gene: TRBJ2-6
V gene: TRBV6-1
clone size: many
D gene: .
CDR3 DNA: TGTGCCAGCAGTTCCGCAGGGTCTGGGGCCAACGTCCTGACTTTC
CDR3 protein: CASSSAGSGANVLTF

J gene: TRBJ2-7
V gene: TRBV7-2
clone size: few
D gene: .
CDR3 DNA: TGTGCCAGCAGCCACGACAGGTCCTACGAGCAGTACTTC
CDR3 protein: CASSHDRSYEQYF

J gene: TRBJ2-2
V gene: TRBV5-1
clone size: many
D gene: TRBD1
CDR3 DNA: TGCGCCAGCAGCTTGGACAGGGGGTTCACCGGGGAGCTGTTTTTT
CDR3 protein: CASSLDRGFTGELFF

J gene: TRBJ2-5
V gene: TRBV28
clone size: many
D gene: .
CDR3 DNA: TGTGCCAGCAGTTTTCTTGACCTCAGGGGGGGGGGAGAGACCCAGTACTTC
CDR3 protein: CASSFLDLRGGGETQYF

J gene: TRBJ2-7
V gene: TRBV6-1
clone size: few
D gene: TRBD2
CDR3 DNA: TGTGCCAGCAGAAGCGGGACCACCTACGAGCAGTACTTC
CDR3 protein: CASRSGTTYEQYF

J gene: TRBJ2-1
V gene: TRBV6-1
clone size: many
D gene: .
CDR3 DNA: TGTGCCAGCAGTTCCCAGGGCTATGAGCAGTTCTTC
CDR3 protein: CASSSQGYEQFF

J gene: TRBJ1-3
V gene: TRBV4-2
clone size: few
D gene: .
CDR3 DNA: TGTGCCAGCAGCCAGCCAGCGGAGTCGGCTGTAGTTTATTTT
CDR3 protein: CASSQPAESAVVYF

J gene: TRBJ2-3
V gene: TRBV15
clone size: .
D gene: TRBD1
CDR3 DNA: TGTGCCACCAGCAGGGACAGGTCCTACACAGATACGCAGTATTTT
CDR3 protein: CATSRDRSYTDTQYF

J gene: TRBJ2-6
V gene: TRBV20-1
clone size: few
D gene: .
CDR3 DNA: TGCAGTGCTAGGGATTTCGTCAGCGCCTTCTCTGGGGCCAACGTCCTGACTTTC
CDR3 protein: CSARDFVSAFSGANVLTF

J gene: TRBJ1-2
V gene: TRBV7-2
clone size: .
D gene: .
CDR3 DNA: TGTGCCAGCAGCTTAGACGGCCGTCTCATGGGCGGCTACACCTTC
CDR3 protein: CASSLDGRLMGGYTF

J gene: TRBJ2-2
V gene: TRBV9
clone size: .
D gene: .
CDR3 DNA: TGTGCCAGCAGCGGCCTCGTTGGTTCCGGGGAGCTGTTTTTT
CDR3 protein: CASSGLVGSGELFF

J gene: TRBJ2-7
V gene: TRBV20-1
clone size: many
D gene: .
CDR3 DNA: TGCAGTGCTAGACGGGGGCGCTACGAGCAGTACTTC
CDR3 protein: CSARRGRYEQYF

J gene: TRBJ2-1
V gene: TRBV7-2
clone size: few
D gene: .
CDR3 DNA: TGTGCCAGCAGCTTAGTGGACGGTAACAATGAGCAGTTCTTC
CDR3 protein: CASSLVDGNNEQFF

J gene: TRBJ2-5
V gene: TRBV11-3
clone size: once
D gene: .
CDR3 DNA: TGTGCCAGCAGCCGAGGGACTGGGCAAGAGACCCAGTACTTC
CDR3 protein: CASSRGTGQETQYF

J gene: TRBJ2-1
V gene: TRBV4-1
clone size: .
D gene: .
CDR3 DNA: TGCGCCAGCAGCCAAGTAATACAGGGCCGGGGGATCGATGAGCAGTTCTTC
CDR3 protein: CASSQVIQGRGIDEQFF

J gene: TRBJ2-5
V gene: TRBV7-9
clone size: few
D gene: .
CDR3 DNA: TGTGCCAGCAGCCGGGCCTCGGGGCAGACCCAGTACTTC
CDR3 protein: CASSRASGQTQYF

J gene: TRBJ2-3
V gene: TRBV6-2/TRBV6-3
clone size: .
D gene: TRBD2
CDR3 DNA: TGTGCCAGCAGTTCGGTAGCGGGGGGCGCAGATACGCAGTATTTT
CDR3 protein: CASSSVAGGADTQYF

J gene: TRBJ1-1
V gene: TRBV5-1
clone size: .
D gene: .
CDR3 DNA: TGCGCCAGCAGCATGGTTTTGGGGGGCGACACTGAAGCTTTCTTT
CDR3 protein: CASSMVLGGDTEAFF

J gene: TRBJ2-4
V gene: TRBV5-1
clone size: .
D gene: .
CDR3 DNA: TGCGCCAGCAGCTCGCAGGGGAGCATTCAGTACTTC
CDR3 protein: CASSSQGSIQYF

J gene: TRBJ2-1
V gene: TRBV6-1
clone size: many
D gene: TRBD2
CDR3 DNA: TGTGCCAGCAGTGAGTGGCTAGCGGGAGACCGCGATGAGCAGTTCTTC
CDR3 protein: CASSEWLAGDRDEQFF

J gene: TRBJ1-1
V gene: TRBV6-1
clone size: many
D gene: .
CDR3 DNA: TGTGCCAGCAGTGAAGCCCCCGGGCCCGAAGGAGCTTTCTTT
CDR3 protein: CASSEAPGPEGAFF

J gene: TRBJ1-6
V gene: TRBV6-1
clone size: few
D gene: .
CDR3 DNA: TGTGCCAGCAGTCGACAGGATAACTCCTATAATTCACCCCTCCACTTT
CDR3 protein: CASSRQDNSYNSPLHF

J gene: TRBJ2-7
V gene: TRBV11-2
clone size: many
D gene: .
CDR3 DNA: TGTGCCAGCAGCTTAGGGGATGGGGGCCGGGTTACCTACGAGCAGTACTTC
CDR3 protein: CASSLGDGGRVTYEQYF

J gene: TRBJ2-7
V gene: TRBV25-1
clone size: .
D gene: .
CDR3 DNA: TGTGCCAGCAGTGAATTCGGGGGGCGCTACGAGCAGTACTTC
CDR3 protein: CASSEFGGRYEQYF

J gene: TRBJ2-1
V gene: TRBV7-3
clone size: many
D gene: .
CDR3 DNA: TGTGCCAGCAGCCTAGCGGCAGGGGTGGTCGGCGAGCAGTTCTTC
CDR3 protein: CASSLAAGVVGEQFF

J gene: TRBJ2-7
V gene: TRBV5-1
clone size: few
D gene: .
CDR3 DNA: TGCGCCAGCAGCTTGGATCTGATGGCGAACGAGCAGTACTTC
CDR3 protein: CASSLDLMANEQYF

J gene: TRBJ2-1
V gene: TRBV28
clone size: many
D gene: .
CDR3 DNA: TGTGCCAGCAGTTCAACAGGGTTTGGGCAGTTCTTC
CDR3 protein: CASSSTGFGQFF

J gene: TRBJ1-6
V gene: TRBV5-8
clone size: .
D gene: .
CDR3 DNA: TGTGCCGACACTGGGCGCGGCATCTATAATTCACCCCTCCACTTT
CDR3 protein: CADTGRGIYNSPLHF

J gene: TRBJ1-4
V gene: TRBV27
clone size: .
D gene: .
CDR3 DNA: TGTGCCAGCAGAATTGGACAGAGTCTTAATGAAAAACTGTTTTTT
CDR3 protein: CASRIGQSLNEKLFF

J gene: TRBJ1-1
V gene: TRBV6-2/TRBV6-3
clone size: .
D gene: .
CDR3 DNA: TGTGCCAGCATGCCGGCCAGGGTTAGCAACACTGAAGCTTTCTTT
CDR3 protein: CASMPARVSNTEAFF

J gene: TRBJ2-7
V gene: TRBV5-1
clone size: .
D gene: TRBD2
CDR3 DNA: TGCGCCAGCAGCTTGGGAGCGGGACGGCCATTCTACGAGCAGTACTTC
CDR3 protein: CASSLGAGRPFYEQYF

J gene: TRBJ1-1
V gene: TRBV5-5
clone size: many
D gene: .
CDR3 DNA: TGTGCCAGCAGCCTGGGGGTCGGAACTGAGAACACTGAAGCTTTCTTT
CDR3 protein: CASSLGVGTENTEAFF

J gene: TRBJ2-2
V gene: TRBV19
clone size: .
D gene: .
CDR3 DNA: TGTGCCAGTAGCGGCAGACAATACACCGGGGAGCTGTTTTTT
CDR3 protein: CASSGRQYTGELFF